The sequence of this T cell receptor beta chain was determined in a study of cytomegalovirus exposure and HLA in healthy donors. Study-wide points: The listing of 150 to 200 TCR beta chains classed them as cytomegalovirus-associated. CMV antigen specificity was confirmed in vitro for a few CMV-associated chains.

As regards this clone: What it binds is unknown.

Germline loops: CDR1 SGHDN, CDR2 FVKESK. This CDR3 contains 13 residues. V dropped 6 bases and J dropped 0 bases, with 9 bases sitting between them. Only in-frame clones appear in the TCRdb table, and some are missing; sequencing was by immunoSEQ multiplex PCR. The sample has approximately 300,000 clones, about nine tenths seen once. The donors were members of the approximately 120-subject validation cohort (separate from the approximately 670-subject first cohort). The chain carries TRBV14 and TRBJ2-7, with D tentatively TRBD1 (5 bases). The origin of this receptor is a woman aged 18 to 35 in good health and CMV-seronegative. The sample was PBMCs. CDR3 nucleotides: TGTGCCAGCAGGGGCACAGGCTCCTACGAGCAGTACTTC. Amino acid sequence: CASRGTGSYEQYF.